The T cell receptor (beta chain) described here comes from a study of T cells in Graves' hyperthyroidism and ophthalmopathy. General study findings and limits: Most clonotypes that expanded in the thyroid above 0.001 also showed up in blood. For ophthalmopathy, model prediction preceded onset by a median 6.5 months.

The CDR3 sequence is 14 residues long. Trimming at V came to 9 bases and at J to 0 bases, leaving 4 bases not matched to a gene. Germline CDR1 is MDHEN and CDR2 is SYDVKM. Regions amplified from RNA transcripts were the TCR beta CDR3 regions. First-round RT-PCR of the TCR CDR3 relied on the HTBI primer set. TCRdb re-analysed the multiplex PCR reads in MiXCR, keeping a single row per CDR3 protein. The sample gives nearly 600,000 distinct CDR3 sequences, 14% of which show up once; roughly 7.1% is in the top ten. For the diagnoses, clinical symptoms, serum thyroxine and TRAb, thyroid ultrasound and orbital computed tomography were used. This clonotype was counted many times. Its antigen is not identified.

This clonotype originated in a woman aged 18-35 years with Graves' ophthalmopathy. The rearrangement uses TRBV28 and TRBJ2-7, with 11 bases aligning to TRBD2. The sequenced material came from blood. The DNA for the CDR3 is TGTGCCAGTCTAGCGGGAGGTTCCTCCTACGAGCAGTACTTC. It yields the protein CASLAGGSSYEQYF.